The rows below give T cell receptor beta chains drawn from one sample of a study of cytomegalovirus exposure and HLA in healthy donors. TCRdb keeps only in-frame clones here, not all; method: immunoSEQ multiplex PCR. The repertoire has approximately 81,000 clones, around four fifths of them found once; the top ten carry around 6.4%. Source material: PBMCs. The receptors were gathered from a woman aged 50 to 60 in good health and CMV-seropositive. Both conserved end residues are part of each CDR3. D genes are given only for firm matches. Clone sizes are given selectively: once, few, many, or a class where the clone is expanded.

V	J	D	size	CDR3	DNA
TRBV27	TRBJ1-4	TRBD1	.	CASSLRTGANEKLFF	TGTGCCAGCAGTTTACGGACAGGCGCTAATGAAAAACTGTTTTTT
TRBV9	TRBJ1-2	.	.	CASSVADNYGYTF	TGTGCCAGCAGCGTGGCGGATAACTATGGCTACACCTTC
TRBV27	TRBJ2-7	TRBD1	medium-sized	CASSLFRDRAEQYF	TGTGCCAGCAGTTTATTTCGGGACAGGGCCGAGCAGTACTTC
TRBV11-3	TRBJ2-7	TRBD1	.	CASSLVEGAHEQYF	TGTGCCAGCAGCTTAGTTGAGGGGGCCCACGAGCAGTACTTC
TRBV5-1	TRBJ1-2	TRBD1	.	CATSTSGTGDGGYTF	TGCGCCACCTCGACTTCAGGGACAGGGGACGGCGGCTACACCTTC
TRBV6-1	TRBJ2-3	.	few	CASSEAGGRVRDTQYF	TGTGCCAGCAGTGAAGCGGGAGGTCGGGTCCGGGATACGCAGTATTTT
TRBV5-6	TRBJ1-1	.	.	CATRGGNLLNTEAFF	TGTGCCACGCGGGGGGGGAATCTATTGAACACTGAAGCTTTCTTT
TRBV5-6	TRBJ1-1	.	once	CASSLPRVSETEAFF	TGTGCCAGCAGTTTACCTCGGGTCTCGGAAACTGAAGCTTTCTTT
TRBV10-1	TRBJ2-7	TRBD1	.	CASSGQGLDEQYF	TGCGCCAGCAGTGGACAGGGGCTCGACGAGCAGTACTTC
TRBV7-9	TRBJ2-6	.	.	CASSLGGDSGANVLTF	TGTGCCAGCAGCTTAGGGGGAGACTCTGGGGCCAACGTCCTGACTTTC
TRBV10-2	TRBJ1-5	.	.	CASQTGGMSQPQHF	TGCGCCAGCCAAACCGGCGGGATGAGTCAGCCCCAGCATTTT
TRBV5-4	TRBJ2-1	.	.	CASSSSGGRAYNEQFF	TGTGCCAGCAGCTCCTCAGGGGGGCGGGCCTACAATGAGCAGTTCTTC
TRBV9	TRBJ1-1	.	.	CASSVGPDTEAFF	TGTGCCAGCAGCGTAGGTCCCGACACTGAAGCTTTCTTT
TRBV7-9	TRBJ2-2	.	.	CASSSKLENLNTGELFF	TGTGCCAGCAGCTCGAAGCTTGAGAATCTGAACACCGGGGAGCTGTTTTTT
TRBV4-2	TRBJ2-5	.	.	CASSHQQGGLQETQYF	TGTGCCAGCAGCCATCAGCAGGGAGGTCTCCAAGAGACCCAGTACTTC
TRBV7-8	TRBJ2-3	TRBD2	.	CASSLRLAGTDTQYF	TGTGCCAGCAGCTTACGGCTAGCGGGTACAGATACGCAGTATTTT
TRBV11-3	TRBJ2-1	TRBD2	.	CASSSEGLATYNEQFF	TGTGCCAGCAGTTCCGAGGGACTAGCCACCTACAATGAGCAGTTCTTC
TRBV6-5	TRBJ2-1	TRBD2	.	CASSYAAGGRNEQFF	TGTGCCAGCAGTTACGCAGCGGGAGGCCGGAATGAGCAGTTCTTC
TRBV29-1	TRBJ1-2	.	.	CSEQVLYGYTF	TGCAGCGAACAGGTTCTCTATGGCTACACCTTC
TRBV5-1	TRBJ2-7	TRBD2	once	CASSLIAGGHEQYF	TGCGCCAGCAGCTTGATAGCGGGGGGCCACGAGCAGTACTTC
TRBV2	TRBJ1-2	.	few	CASGGRGSYGYTF	TGTGCCAGCGGCGGCCGAGGGAGCTATGGCTACACCTTC
TRBV10-2	TRBJ2-1	.	.	CASSEITGPYNEQFF	TGCGCCAGCAGTGAGATAACAGGACCCTACAATGAGCAGTTCTTC
TRBV5-1	TRBJ2-1	TRBD1	few	CASSPFGQDRGEQFF	TGCGCCAGCAGCCCCTTCGGACAGGACAGAGGTGAGCAGTTCTTC
TRBV18	TRBJ2-5	.	few	CASSRNSLQETQYF	TGTGCCAGCTCGCGAAACAGTTTACAAGAGACCCAGTACTTC
TRBV27	TRBJ2-3	TRBD1	.	CASSSGQGGTDTQYF	TGTGCCAGCAGTTCAGGACAGGGTGGCACAGATACGCAGTATTTT
TRBV5-1	TRBJ1-5	TRBD1	once	CASSETGERNQPQHF	TGCGCCAGCAGCGAGACAGGGGAACGCAATCAGCCCCAGCATTTT
TRBV30	TRBJ1-5	TRBD1	.	CAWSETGDYQPQHF	TGTGCCTGGAGCGAGACAGGGGATTATCAGCCCCAGCATTTT
TRBV5-4	TRBJ2-1	.	.	CASRTFNEQFF	TGTGCCAGTAGGACTTTCAATGAGCAGTTCTTC
TRBV4-1	TRBJ2-7	.	once	CASSHPTVAYEQYF	TGCGCCAGCAGCCATCCGACAGTCGCCTACGAGCAGTACTTC
TRBV2	TRBJ2-7	TRBD2	once	CASSRPGLANEQYF	TGTGCCAGCAGTCGTCCGGGACTAGCGAATGAGCAGTACTTC
TRBV15	TRBJ2-1	TRBD2	.	CATSRGLAGGPGEQFF	TGTGCCACCAGCAGAGGGCTAGCGGGGGGGCCGGGTGAGCAGTTCTTC
TRBV7-9	TRBJ2-1	.	few	CASSPETDYNEQFF	TGTGCCAGCAGCCCGGAGACAGACTACAATGAGCAGTTCTTC
TRBV2	TRBJ1-2	TRBD1	.	CASRPSGGYGYTF	TGTGCCAGCCGACCCTCAGGGGGCTATGGCTACACCTTC
TRBV5-4	TRBJ2-2	TRBD2	.	CASSKLAGADTGELFF	TGTGCCAGCAGTAAGTTAGCGGGAGCGGACACCGGGGAGCTGTTTTTT
TRBV6-1	TRBJ1-1	.	few	CAAYRVSTEAFF	TGTGCCGCCTACAGGGTAAGCACTGAAGCTTTCTTT
TRBV4-1	TRBJ1-2	TRBD1	.	CASSQDPTGGNGYTF	TGCGCCAGCAGCCAAGATCCAACAGGGGGCAATGGCTACACCTTC
TRBV5-5	TRBJ2-7	.	few	CASSLGTTDNEQYF	TGTGCCAGCAGCTTGGGGACGACAGATAACGAGCAGTACTTC
TRBV27	TRBJ2-7	TRBD1	.	CASSLATGNPYEQYF	TGTGCCAGCAGTTTGGCGACAGGGAATCCCTACGAGCAGTACTTC
TRBV28	TRBJ2-1	TRBD1	.	CASSIRDRAMGEQFF	TGTGCCAGCAGTATCCGGGACAGGGCCATGGGTGAGCAGTTCTTC
TRBV28	TRBJ1-2	.	.	CASSLADYYGYTF	TGTGCCAGCAGTTTGGCAGATTACTATGGCTACACCTTC
TRBV9	TRBJ1-1	.	.	CASSHTANTEAFF	TGTGCCAGCAGCCATACAGCGAACACTGAAGCTTTCTTT
TRBV2	TRBJ2-1	TRBD2	.	CAKGTSGSHEQFF	TGTGCCAAAGGGACTAGCGGGAGTCATGAGCAGTTCTTC
TRBV28	TRBJ1-4	.	few	CASSSGSTNEKLFF	TGTGCCAGCAGCTCAGGTTCAACTAATGAAAAACTGTTTTTT
TRBV28	TRBJ2-3	TRBD2	.	CASSFGGLAGTDTQYF	TGTGCCAGCAGTTTTGGGGGGCTAGCGGGGACAGATACGCAGTATTTT
TRBV7-9	TRBJ2-1	TRBD2	once	CASSPSGRGVHNEQFF	TGTGCCAGCAGCCCATCGGGGCGGGGGGTACACAATGAGCAGTTCTTC
TRBV29-1	TRBJ1-3	TRBD1	.	CSVWGRDRGFGNTIYF	TGCAGCGTTTGGGGCCGGGACAGGGGGTTCGGAAACACCATATATTTT
TRBV6-6	TRBJ1-5	.	.	CASSYSADRNQPQHF	TGTGCCAGCAGTTACTCGGCAGACAGAAATCAGCCCCAGCATTTT
TRBV30	TRBJ1-2	TRBD1	once	CAWSRGQSNYGYTF	TGTGCCTGGAGCAGGGGACAGTCTAACTATGGCTACACCTTC